This T cell receptor beta chain stems from a study of cytomegalovirus exposure and HLA in healthy donors. V lost 1 base, J lost 0 bases, and 2 bases stayed unmatched. Germline V gene data show CDR1 as LNHNV and CDR2 as YYDKDF (reference sequence). The CDR3 covers 15 residues. The PCR made use of 60 Vbeta and 13 Jbeta primers. Data came from immunoSEQ multiplex PCR; TCRdb stores just in-frame clones and leaves some out. The sample lists 150,000 to 200,000 clones, around 68% occurring once. The TCR comes from a man between 35 and 55 years old in good health and CMV-seronegative. The chain links TRBV15 to TRBJ1-2; 7 bases fit TRBD1. Sequencing input: PBMCs. The CDR3 sequence is CATSRAGQPNYGYTF. The DNA of the CDR3 is TGTGCCACCAGCAGAGCGGGACAGCCTAACTATGGCTACACCTTC.